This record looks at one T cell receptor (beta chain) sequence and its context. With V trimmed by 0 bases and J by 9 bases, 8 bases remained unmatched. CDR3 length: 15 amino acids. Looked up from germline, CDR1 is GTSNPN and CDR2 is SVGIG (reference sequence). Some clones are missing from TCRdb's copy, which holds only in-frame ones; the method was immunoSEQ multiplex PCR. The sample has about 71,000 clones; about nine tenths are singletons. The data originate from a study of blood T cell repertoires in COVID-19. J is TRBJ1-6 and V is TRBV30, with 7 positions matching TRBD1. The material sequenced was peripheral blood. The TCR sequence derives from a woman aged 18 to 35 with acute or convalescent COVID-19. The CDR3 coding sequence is TGTGCCTGGAGTGTACAAGGGGGCCGCAGTTCACCCCTCCACTTT. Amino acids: CAWSVQGGRSSPLHF.